A selection of T cell receptor beta chains follows, all from one sample in a study of shared clonotypes between healthy human individuals. The assay was immunoSEQ multiplex PCR, and TCRdb's table has in-frame clones only and misses some. The sample contains some 240,000 clones, about 69% of which appear only once. Sequencing used memory CD4+ T cells sorted from blood. The receptors stem from a man aged 25 to 40 in good health. Both conserved end residues are part of each CDR3. A D gene is named only where the DNA matches it firmly. Expanded clones get a size class; other rows say once, few or many, or leave the size out.

clone_size | d_call | j_call | v_call | cdr3_length | cdr3_aa | cdr3_nt
NA | NA | TRBJ1-4 | TRBV6-4 | 13 | CAPEEATNEKLFF | TGTGCTCCGGAGGAGGCAACTAATGAAAAACTGTTTTTT
NA | TRBD2 | TRBJ2-3 | TRBV5-4 | 17 | CASSPSTSGRGADTQYF | TGTGCCAGCAGCCCGTCGACTAGCGGGAGAGGGGCAGATACGCAGTATTTT
NA | NA | TRBJ2-6 | TRBV5-1 | 15 | CASSPAGQGANVLTF | TGCGCCAGCAGCCCGGCGGGACAGGGGGCCAACGTCCTGACTTTC
once | NA | TRBJ1-4 | TRBV5-1 | 14 | CASSVLGSVEKLFF | TGCGCCAGCAGCGTTTTGGGCTCGGTCGAAAAACTGTTTTTT
NA | NA | TRBJ2-5 | TRBV7-2 | 14 | CASSSLDSQETQYF | TGTGCCAGCAGTTCACTGGACAGTCAAGAGACCCAGTACTTC
NA | TRBD2 | TRBJ2-7 | TRBV5-5 | 15 | CASSDRTSGSYEQYF | TGTGCCAGCAGCGATCGGACTAGCGGCTCCTACGAGCAGTACTTC
NA | NA | TRBJ2-1 | TRBV7-3 | 15 | CASSLAANSYNEQFF | TGTGCCAGCAGCTTGGCGGCAAACTCCTACAATGAGCAGTTCTTC
NA | NA | TRBJ1-3 | TRBV7-2 | 14 | CASSVGLQGNTIYF | TGTGCCAGCAGCGTAGGACTACAGGGAAACACCATATATTTT
NA | NA | TRBJ2-1 | TRBV5-6 | 16 | CASSLAVGLYNNEQFF | TGTGCCAGCAGCTTGGCGGTCGGCCTTTACAACAATGAGCAGTTCTTC
many | NA | TRBJ1-1 | TRBV7-9 | 11 | CAVGLGTEAFF | TGTGCTGTTGGCTTGGGCACTGAAGCTTTCTTT
NA | NA | TRBJ2-5 | TRBV7-2 | 13 | CASSRRKGETQYF | TGTGCCAGCAGTCGTCGGAAGGGGGAGACCCAGTACTTC
NA | TRBD2 | TRBJ2-3 | TRBV20-1 | 11 | CRGIAGDTQYF | TGCAGGGGAATAGCGGGAGATACGCAGTATTTT
NA | NA | TRBJ1-2 | TRBV7-2 | 11 | CASSRYLDPTF | TGTGCCAGCAGCCGTTACCTGGACCCCACCTTC
NA | NA | TRBJ1-5 | TRBV6-4 | 14 | CASSAAGGDQPQHF | TGTGCCAGCAGTGCCGCTGGGGGCGATCAGCCCCAGCATTTT
NA | TRBD1 | TRBJ1-2 | TRBV28 | 13 | CASDRTGNYGYTF | TGTGCCAGCGACCGGACAGGGAACTATGGCTACACCTTC
NA | NA | TRBJ2-1 | TRBV5-4 | 15 | CASSLELESYNEQFF | TGTGCCAGCAGCTTGGAACTAGAGAGCTACAATGAGCAGTTCTTC
NA | NA | TRBJ1-1 | TRBV9 | 17 | CASSEQPGGSFVTEAFF | TGTGCCAGCAGCGAGCAACCTGGGGGCAGTTTTGTCACTGAAGCTTTCTTT
NA | NA | TRBJ2-7 | TRBV5-1 | 14 | CASSLARGTYEQYF | TGCGCCAGCAGCTTGGCCCGAGGGACTTACGAGCAGTACTTC
NA | TRBD2 | TRBJ2-7 | TRBV19 | 16 | CASSEASGSWPTLQYF | TGTGCCAGTAGCGAGGCTAGCGGGAGTTGGCCCACGTTGCAGTACTTC